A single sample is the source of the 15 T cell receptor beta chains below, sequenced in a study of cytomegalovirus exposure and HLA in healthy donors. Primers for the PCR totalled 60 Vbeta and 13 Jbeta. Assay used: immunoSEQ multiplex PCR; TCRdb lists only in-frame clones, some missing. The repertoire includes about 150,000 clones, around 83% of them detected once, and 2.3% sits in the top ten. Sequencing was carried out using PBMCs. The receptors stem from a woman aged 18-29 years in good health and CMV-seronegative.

In DNA, the CDR3 is TGTGCCAGCAGGACTAGCGAGAGCTCCTACGAGCAGTACTTC. Translated, it gives CASRTSESSYEQYF. The rearrangement links TRBV2 to TRBJ2-7; 8 positions match TRBD2. V trimming: 6 bases; J trimming: 0 bases; junction bases outside the gene matches: 4. Germline assignment: CDR1 SNHLY and CDR2 FYNNEI. The CDR3 covers 14 residues.

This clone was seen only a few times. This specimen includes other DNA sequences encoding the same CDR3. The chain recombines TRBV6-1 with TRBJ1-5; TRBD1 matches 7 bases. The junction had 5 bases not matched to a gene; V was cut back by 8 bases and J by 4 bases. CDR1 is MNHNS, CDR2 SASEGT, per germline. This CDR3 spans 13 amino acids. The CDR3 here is CASSGQQNQPQHF. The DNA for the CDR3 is TGTGCCAGCTCGGGACAGCAGAATCAGCCCCAGCATTTT.

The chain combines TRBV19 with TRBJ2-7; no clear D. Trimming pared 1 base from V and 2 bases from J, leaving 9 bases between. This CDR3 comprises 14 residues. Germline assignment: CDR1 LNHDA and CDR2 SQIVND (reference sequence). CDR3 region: CASSIAASPYEQYF. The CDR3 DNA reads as TGTGCCAGTAGTATAGCCGCGTCCCCCTACGAGCAGTACTTC. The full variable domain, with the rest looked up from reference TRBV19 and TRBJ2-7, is DGGITQSPKYLFRKEGQNVTLSCEQNLNHDAMYWYRQDPGQGLRLIYYSQIVNDFQKGDIAEGYSVSREKKESFPLTVTSAQKNPTAFYLCASSIAASPYEQYFGPGTRLTVT.

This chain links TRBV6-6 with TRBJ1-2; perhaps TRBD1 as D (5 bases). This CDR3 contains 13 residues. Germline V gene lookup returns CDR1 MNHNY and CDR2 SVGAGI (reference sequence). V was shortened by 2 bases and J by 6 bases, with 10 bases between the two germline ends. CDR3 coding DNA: TGTGCCAGCAGTTACCTAGGGGATAATGGCTACACCTTC. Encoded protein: CASSYLGDNGYTF.

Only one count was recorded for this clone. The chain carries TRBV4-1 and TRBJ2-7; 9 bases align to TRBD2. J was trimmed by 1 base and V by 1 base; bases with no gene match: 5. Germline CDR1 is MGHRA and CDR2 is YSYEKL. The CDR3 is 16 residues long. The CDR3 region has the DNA TGCGCCAGCAGCCAAGGGTATAGCGGGAGTTCCTACGAGCAGTACTTC. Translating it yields CASSQGYSGSSYEQYF.

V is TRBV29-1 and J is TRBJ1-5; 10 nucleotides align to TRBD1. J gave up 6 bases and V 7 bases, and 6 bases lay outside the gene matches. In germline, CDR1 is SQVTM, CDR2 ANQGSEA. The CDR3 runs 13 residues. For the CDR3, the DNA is TGCAGCGCGAGACAGGGGGCTGGTCAGCCCCAGCATTTT. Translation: CSARQGAGQPQHF.

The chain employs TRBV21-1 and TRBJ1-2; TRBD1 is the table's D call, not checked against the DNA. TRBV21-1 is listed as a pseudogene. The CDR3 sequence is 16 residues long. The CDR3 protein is CASSNTDTGDYYGYTF. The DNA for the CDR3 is TGTGCCAGCAGCAATACCGACACAGGGGACTACTATGGCTACACCTTC.

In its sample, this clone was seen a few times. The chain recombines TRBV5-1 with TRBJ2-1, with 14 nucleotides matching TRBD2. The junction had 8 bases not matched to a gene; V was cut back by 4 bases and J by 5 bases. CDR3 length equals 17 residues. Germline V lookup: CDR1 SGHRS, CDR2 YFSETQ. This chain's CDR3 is CASSTQTSGRVDNEQFF. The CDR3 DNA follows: TGCGCCAGCAGCACCCAGACTAGCGGGAGGGTTGACAATGAGCAGTTCTTC. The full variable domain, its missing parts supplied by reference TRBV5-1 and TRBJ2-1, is KAGVTQTPRYLIKTRGQQVTLSCSPISGHRSVSWYQQTPGQGLQFLFEYFSETQRNKGNFPGRFSGRQFSNSRSEMNVSTLELGDSALYLCASSTQTSGRVDNEQFFGPGTRLTVL.

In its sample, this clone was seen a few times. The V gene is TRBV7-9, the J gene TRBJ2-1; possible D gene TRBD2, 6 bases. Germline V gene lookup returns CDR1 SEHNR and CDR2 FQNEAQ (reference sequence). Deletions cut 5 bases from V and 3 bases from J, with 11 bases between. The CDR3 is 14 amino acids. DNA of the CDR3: TGTGCCAGCAGCGTCTGGGACTTCTACAATGAGCAGTTCTTC. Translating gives CASSVWDFYNEQFF.

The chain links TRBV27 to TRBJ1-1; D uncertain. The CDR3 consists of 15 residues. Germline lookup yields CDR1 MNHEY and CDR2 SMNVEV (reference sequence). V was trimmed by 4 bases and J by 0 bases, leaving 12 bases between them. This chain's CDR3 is CASSSRQQMNTEAFF. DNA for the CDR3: TGTGCCAGCAGTTCAAGACAACAGATGAACACTGAAGCTTTCTTT.

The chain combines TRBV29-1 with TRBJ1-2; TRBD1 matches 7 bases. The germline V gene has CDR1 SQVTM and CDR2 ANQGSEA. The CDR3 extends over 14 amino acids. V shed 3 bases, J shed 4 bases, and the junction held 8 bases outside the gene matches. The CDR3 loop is CSVDAGGTFYGYTF. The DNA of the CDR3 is TGCAGCGTTGACGCAGGGGGGACCTTCTATGGCTACACCTTC.

Written as DNA, the CDR3 is TGTGCCACCAGCAGTCGGGTTCGGACTAATGAAAAACTGTTTTTT. This encodes CATSSRVRTNEKLFF. The chain combines TRBV15 with TRBJ1-4; D unclear. The CDR3 is 15 residues long. CDR1 and CDR2 (germline): LNHNV, YYDKDF (reference sequence). V was trimmed by 3 bases and J by 2 bases, leaving 10 bases between them.

The CDR3, as DNA: TGCGCCAGCAGCACCGGACAGGGGGCGGCCAATGAGCAGTTCTTC. It translates to CASSTGQGAANEQFF. The chain employs TRBV5-1 and TRBJ2-1, with 11 bases fitting TRBD1. Germline V lookup: CDR1 SGHRS, CDR2 YFSETQ. The CDR3 covers 15 residues. The V segment lost 4 bases and the J segment 6 bases; nucleotides outside the gene matches: 6.

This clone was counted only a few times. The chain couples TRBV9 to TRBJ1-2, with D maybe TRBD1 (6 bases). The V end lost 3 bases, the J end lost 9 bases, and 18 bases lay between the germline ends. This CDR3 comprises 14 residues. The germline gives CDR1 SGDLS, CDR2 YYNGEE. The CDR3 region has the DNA TGTGCCAGCAGCGCCCTGGGGGCGGCACGGTGCTACACCTTC. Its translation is CASSALGAARCYTF.

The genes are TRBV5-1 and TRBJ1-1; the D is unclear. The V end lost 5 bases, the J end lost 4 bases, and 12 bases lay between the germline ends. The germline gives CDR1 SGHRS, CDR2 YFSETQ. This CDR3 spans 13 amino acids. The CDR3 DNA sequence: TGCGCCAGCAGTACGAGCCCATCCACTGAAGCTTTCTTT. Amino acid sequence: CASSTSPSTEAFF.